This T cell receptor beta chain was observed in a study of cytomegalovirus exposure and HLA in healthy donors. Donors had nominal health at sampling but likely had unrecorded immune exposures. V lost 4 bases, J lost 4 bases, and 14 bases lay in between. The CDR3 extends over 14 amino acids. CDR1 SGHTS and CDR2 YDEGEE come from the germline V gene. Primers for the PCR totalled 60 Vbeta and 13 Jbeta. The method was immunoSEQ multiplex PCR; TCRdb's version includes in-frame clones alone and lacks a portion of them. The table lists about 160,000 clones, 60% to 75% of them singletons. This TCR was sampled from a woman between 50 and 59 years old in good health and CMV-seropositive. The rearrangement uses TRBV5-8 and TRBJ1-2, with D possibly matching TRBD1 (5 bases). The sample taken for sequencing was PBMCs. CDR3 protein: CASSKGPGGYGYTF. Here the CDR3 DNA reads TGTGCCAGCAGCAAGGGACCCGGGGGCTATGGCTACACCTTC. The complete variable domain, with remaining parts taken from reference TRBV5-8 and TRBJ1-2, reads EAGVTQSPTHLIKTRGQQATLRCSPISGHTSVYWYQQALGLGLQFLLWYDEGEERNRGNFPPRFSGRQFPNYSSELNVNALELEDSALYLCASSKGPGGYGYTFGSGTRLTVV.